These 22 T cell receptor beta chains were sequenced from one sample in a study of shared clonotypes between healthy human individuals. The method was immunoSEQ multiplex PCR; TCRdb's version includes in-frame clones alone and lacks a portion of them. The sample contains 2,100,000 or so clones, approximately 95% of which appear only once. The sequenced sample was naive CD4+ T cells sorted from blood. Subset reported: CD45RA+ positively selected. The receptor set was obtained from a man aged 18 to 29 in good health.

V usage is TRBV19 and J usage is TRBJ2-7; D tentatively fits TRBD1 or TRBD2 (5 bases each). The CDR3 sequence is 16 residues long. The V end lost 0 bases, the J end lost 1 base, and 13 bases lay between the germline ends. Looked up from germline, CDR1 is LNHDA and CDR2 is SQIVND (reference sequence). CDR3 residues: CASSIDVGESSYEQYF. The CDR3 coding sequence is TGTGCCAGTAGTATAGATGTGGGGGAGAGTTCCTACGAGCAGTACTTC.

This clone was recorded once. The chain employs TRBV27 and TRBJ2-1; no clear D gene. CDR1 MNHEY and CDR2 SMNVEV come from the germline V gene (reference sequence). The CDR3 spans 13 residues. The V and J ends lost 2 bases and 6 bases respectively, with 8 bases between them. The CDR3 here is CASSLEITNEQFF. The DNA of the CDR3 is TGTGCCAGCAGTTTAGAGATAACCAATGAGCAGTTCTTC.

A remark on this clone: The identical CDR3 is also encoded by other nucleotide sequences in the sample. The V and J genes are TRBV7-9 and TRBJ2-5; maybe TRBD2 (7 bases). The germline CDR1 and CDR2 sequences are SEHNR and FQNEAQ (reference sequence). V lost 2 bases and J 2 bases, leaving 18 bases between the germline ends. This CDR3 has 17 amino acids. DNA for the CDR3: TGTGCCAGCAGCTTACTGGCGGGGGCCATACAGCAAGAGACCCAGTACTTC. Translated, it gives CASSLLAGAIQQETQYF. The full variable domain, rest sourced from reference TRBV7-9 and TRBJ2-5, is DTGVSQNPRHKITKRGQNVTFRCDPISEHNRLYWYRQTLGQGPEFLTYFQNEAQLEKSRLLSDRFSAERPKGSFSTLEIQRTEQGDSAMYLCASSLLAGAIQQETQYFGPGTRLLVL.

V and J are TRBV30 and TRBJ1-4; tentative D call: TRBD1 (5 bases). This CDR3 has 19 residues. V gave up 1 base and J gave up 6 bases, with 27 bases separating them. Germline values: CDR1 GTSNPN, CDR2 SVGIG (reference sequence). CDR3 nucleotide sequence: TGTGCCTGGAGTGGAGTAGCCCCGGGGGGGGAAGGAGGTGATGAAAAACTGTTTTTT. This encodes CAWSGVAPGGEGGDEKLFF.

The chain combines TRBV4-1 with TRBJ1-2; D is undetermined. V was cut by 0 bases and J by 4 bases, with 6 bases left in between. The length of the CDR3 is 13 residues. Germline V gene data show CDR1 as MGHRA and CDR2 as YSYEKL. The CDR3 DNA sequence: TGCGCCAGCAGCCAAGATTGGGTCTATGGCTACACCTTC. It codes for CASSQDWVYGYTF.

This chain uses TRBV30 with TRBJ1-2; 7 bases are shared with TRBD1. The V segment lost 8 bases and the J segment 7 bases; nucleotides outside the gene matches: 10. The CDR3 runs 12 residues. Per germline, CDR1 GTSNPN and CDR2 SVGIG (reference sequence). For the CDR3, the DNA is TGTGCCGCTCTGGGACAGTCTGGTGGCTACACCTTC. It yields the protein CAALGQSGGYTF.

This sequence joins TRBV11-2 and TRBJ1-5; D unresolved. V was shortened by 4 bases and J by 2 bases, with 6 bases between the two germline ends. CDR3 size: 13 residues. CDR1 and CDR2 from the germline V gene are SGHAT and FQNNGV. The CDR3 region has the DNA TGTGCCAGCAGCTCCAAGGGCAATCAGCCCCAGCATTTT. Residues: CASSSKGNQPQHF.

The chain employs TRBV6-5 and TRBJ2-7; 9 nucleotides match TRBD1. The J segment lost 2 bases and the V segment lost 2 bases, leaving 7 bases of the junction unmatched. Germline V gives CDR1 MNHEY, CDR2 SVGAGI. This CDR3 is built from 16 residues. The CDR3 here is CASSYTVGTGTYEQYF. The CDR3 DNA is TGTGCCAGCAGTTACACCGTGGGGACAGGGACCTACGAGCAGTACTTC.

The chain combines TRBV7-3 with TRBJ2-3; D gene uncertain. The CDR3 spans 15 residues. Germline assignment: CDR1 SGHTA and CDR2 FQGTGA. Trimming left V 1 base short and J 0 bases short, with 8 bases between. The CDR3 protein is CASSLMGSSTDTQYF. In nucleotides, the CDR3 is TGTGCCAGCAGCTTAATGGGTTCTAGCACAGATACGCAGTATTTT.

V and J are TRBV28 and TRBJ1-2; D might be TRBD1 (6 bases). Trimming stripped 2 bases from V and 4 bases from J, with 11 bases between. Germline CDR1 and CDR2: MDHEN and SYDVKM. The CDR3 runs to 14 residues. This CDR3 is CASSLRTESYGYTF. The CDR3 nucleotides are TGTGCCAGCAGTTTAAGGACAGAAAGCTATGGCTACACCTTC.

This chain uses TRBV6-5 with TRBJ1-6; D unresolved. Germline lookup yields CDR1 MNHEY and CDR2 SVGAGI. CDR3 length: 15 amino acids. The V end lost 5 bases, the J end lost 13 bases, and 21 bases lay between the germline ends. The CDR3 spells CASSITASATHPLHF. The CDR3 DNA follows: TGTGCCAGCAGTATTACAGCGTCAGCCACTCACCCCCTCCACTTT.

This chain joins TRBV5-4 and TRBJ1-1, with a possible D match to TRBD1 (5 bases). This CDR3 comprises 13 residues. The germline V and J ends were trimmed by 5 bases and 3 bases, with 11 bases remaining between them. Per the germline V gene, CDR1 is SGHNT and CDR2 is YYREEE (reference sequence). The CDR3: CASRPGPHTEAFF. DNA of the CDR3: TGTGCCAGCAGACCGGGACCTCACACTGAAGCTTTCTTT.

The chain couples TRBV19 to TRBJ1-6, with a possible D match to TRBD1 (5 bases). Trimming pared 3 bases from V and 8 bases from J, leaving 17 bases between. CDR3 length: 16 residues. Germline V gives CDR1 LNHDA, CDR2 SQIVND (reference sequence). The CDR3 is CASSIGNPRGDSPLHF. In DNA form, the CDR3 reads TGTGCCAGTAGTATTGGGAACCCCCGAGGGGATTCACCCCTCCACTTT.

With regard to this clone: The same CDR3 can be traced to other DNA sequences in this sample. The genes are TRBV5-1 and TRBJ2-5, with 7 bases identical to TRBD1. This CDR3 region has 15 residues. Per germline, CDR1 SGHRS and CDR2 YFSETQ. J was trimmed by 1 base and V by 4 bases; bases with no gene match: 7. The CDR3 DNA sequence: TGCGCCAGCAGCCTCTCGACAGGGTCCCAAGAGACCCAGTACTTC. Residues: CASSLSTGSQETQYF.

This clone was recorded only once. The gene calls are TRBV7-3 and TRBJ1-2; no clear D gene. With 4 bases removed from V and 1 base from J, the gap between germline ends came to 7 bases. The germline V gene has CDR1 SGHTA and CDR2 FQGTGA. This CDR3 spans 13 amino acids. CDR3 coding DNA: TGTGCCAGCAGCTCCGGAGATAACTATGGCTACACCTTC. The encoded protein is CASSSGDNYGYTF.

V gene TRBV5-6 combines with J gene TRBJ2-5; TRBD1 matches at 8 bases. V was clipped by 6 bases and J by 4 bases; unmatched bases: 2. The CDR3 contains 12 residues. Per germline, CDR1 SGHDT and CDR2 YYEEEE. CDR3 DNA sequence: TGTGCCAGCAACAGGGGGATAGAGACCCAGTACTTC. Its protein product is CASNRGIETQYF.

Note on this clone: Other DNA sequences in the sample encode the same CDR3. V usage is TRBV6-1 and J usage is TRBJ2-7, with TRBD1 matching over 9 bases. Germline lookup yields CDR1 MNHNS and CDR2 SASEGT. This CDR3 is built from 14 residues. With V trimmed by 4 bases and J by 1 base, 2 bases remained unmatched. CDR3 coding DNA: TGTGCCAGCAGTGTGACAGGGGGATCCTACGAGCAGTACTTC. Its translation is CASSVTGGSYEQYF.

The V call is TRBV7-3, the J call TRBJ1-1; a possible D gene is TRBD1 (6 bases). V was cut by 5 bases and J by 5 bases, with 12 bases left in between. The germline V gene encodes CDR1 SGHTA and CDR2 FQGTGA. The CDR3 is made up of 13 amino acids. CDR3 bases: TGTGCCAGCAGCAAAGGGGGGTTTACTGAAGCTTTCTTT. Translation gives CASSKGGFTEAFF.

V gene TRBV5-6 combines with J gene TRBJ1-1; 8 bases align to TRBD1. This CDR3 has 17 amino acids. Trimming cost V 4 bases and J 5 bases; bases outside gene matches: 16. Germline CDR1 reads SGHDT; CDR2 reads YYEEEE. In DNA, the CDR3 is TGTGCCAGCAGCCTTAACGCAGGGGGCCCAAGGACGACTGAAGCTTTCTTT. This codes for CASSLNAGGPRTTEAFF.

Notes on this clone: One end of the junction varies from germline; a read error may be responsible. Other DNA sequences in the sample encode the same CDR3. The chain recombines TRBV2 with TRBJ2-7, with D perhaps TRBD2 (5 bases). The germline CDR1 and CDR2 sequences are SNHLY and FYNNEI. CDR3 length: 13 amino acids. CDR3 residues: CASNLAISYEQYF. CDR3 coding DNA: TGTGCCAGCAATCTAGCTATCTCCTATGAGCAGTACTTC.

This clone was counted between two and nine times. The rearrangement uses TRBV19 and TRBJ1-2, with 7 bases aligning to TRBD1. V dropped 8 bases and J dropped 10; count of bases not matched to a gene: 10. Per germline, CDR1 LNHDA and CDR2 SQIVND (reference sequence). CDR3 length: 12 residues. For the CDR3, the DNA is TGTGCCAGTGGCCCGATTACAGGGGACTACACCTTC. Protein sequence: CASGPITGDYTF.

The J gene is TRBJ1-2, the V gene TRBV5-1; 8 bases line up with TRBD1. V shed 4 bases, J shed 8 bases, and the junction held 7 bases outside the gene matches. This CDR3 contains 13 residues. Germline V CDR1 and CDR2: SGHRS, YFSETQ. The CDR3 sequence: CASSPGQDLGYTF. As DNA, the CDR3 is TGCGCCAGCAGCCCGGGACAGGACTTAGGCTACACCTTC.